The TCR beta chain under discussion was sequenced for a study of control samples from healthy donors and cancer patients. There are 14 residues in the CDR3. CDR1 and CDR2 (germline): MGHRA, YSYEKL. V shed 4 bases and J shed 6 bases, with 14 bases lying between them. Using immunoSEQ multiplex PCR, the repertoire was profiled, and TCRdb retains in-frame clones only, with some absent. The table has about 73,000 clones, about 90% seen once. Sequenced input: blood. The genes are TRBV4-1 and TRBJ2-3, with D possibly called TRBD1 or TRBD2 (5 bases each). The receptor was isolated from a woman aged 45 to 65 in good health. The CDR3 nucleotides read TGCGCCAGCAGCCGCTTACCAGGGACGGATACGCAGTATTTT. Residues: CASSRLPGTDTQYF.